This TCR beta chain was found in a study of naive and memory T cell subsets. Overall study findings and caveats: Naive and memory repertoire findings lacked a ground truth for validation.

Two oligonucleotides, mixed equimolar, formed the beta constant-region primer covering TRBC1 and TRBC2. Using its own MiXCR run on the UMI-ligation and nested PCR reads, TCRdb lists one record per CDR3 protein. Of 25,000 to 30,000 distinct CDR3 sequences in the sample, over 8.5% are singletons; the top ten hold about a sixth. From the second PCR step, alpha and beta chains were amplified apart. V was shortened by 0 bases and J by 6 bases, with 6 bases between the two germline ends. The V gene's germline CDR1 is SGHVS and CDR2 FQNEAQ. This CDR3 has 14 residues. On this clonotype itself: Antigen unknown.

The TCR comes from a human donor in good health. Sequencing was carried out using effector memory CD4+ T cells from blood. Subset given: effector memory, CD45RA- CD27-. The chain joins TRBV7-8 to TRBJ1-6; the D is unclear. In DNA, the CDR3 is TGTGCCAGCAGCTTAGCAGGGCGTAATTCACCCCTCCACTTT. Translation: CASSLAGRNSPLHF.